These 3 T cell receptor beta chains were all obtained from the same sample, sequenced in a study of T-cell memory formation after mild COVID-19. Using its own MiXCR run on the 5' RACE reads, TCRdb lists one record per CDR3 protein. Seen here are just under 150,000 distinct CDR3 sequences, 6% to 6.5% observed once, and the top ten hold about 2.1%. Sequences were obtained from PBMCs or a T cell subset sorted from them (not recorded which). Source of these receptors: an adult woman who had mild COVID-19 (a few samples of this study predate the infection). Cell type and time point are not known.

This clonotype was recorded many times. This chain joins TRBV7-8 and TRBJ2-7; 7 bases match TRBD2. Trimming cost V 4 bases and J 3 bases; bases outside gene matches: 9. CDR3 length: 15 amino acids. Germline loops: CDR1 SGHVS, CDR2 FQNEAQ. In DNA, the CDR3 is TGTGCCAGCAGCTCCCCCCCTCGGGGGGACTACGAGCAGTACTTC. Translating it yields CASSSPPRGDYEQYF.

This CDR3 reads CASSVEGGGGYTF. The CDR3 region has the DNA TGTGCCAGCAGCGTAGAGGGGGGCGGCGGCTACACCTTC. The J gene is TRBJ1-2, the V gene TRBV9, with a tentative D call TRBD1 (6 bases). The CDR3 totals 13 residues. With 0 bases removed from V and 8 bases from J, the gap between germline ends came to 11 bases. Germline CDR1 and CDR2: SGDLS and YYNGEE.

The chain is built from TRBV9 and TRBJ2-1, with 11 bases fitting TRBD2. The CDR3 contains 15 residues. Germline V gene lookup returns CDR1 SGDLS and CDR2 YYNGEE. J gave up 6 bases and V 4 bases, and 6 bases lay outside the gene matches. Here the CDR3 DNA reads TGTGCCAGCAGCTTAACTAGCGGGGGTTCCAATGAGCAGTTCTTC. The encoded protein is CASSLTSGGSNEQFF.